The clone carrying this TCR beta chain was observed a few times. This record belongs to a study of regulatory T cells in long-lasting Graves disease. The CDR3 is 13 residues long. CDR1 and CDR2 from the germline V gene are SGHTA and FQGNSA. V lost 4 bases and J lost 5, with 9 bases in between. As for time point: persistent/refractory GD, antithyroid drugs over 5 years with positive TRAb. PBMC-derived RNA was used for the TCR library. The authors built TCR beta libraries using iRepertoire HTBI primers and Arm-PCR of CDR3 regions. MiXCR, run by TCRdb on the multiplex PCR reads, gives a single entry per CDR3 protein. The table lists roughly 450,000 distinct CDR3 sequences, about a quarter of them singletons.

The starting material was peripheral blood mononuclear cells (PBMCs), obtained when the disease was refractory, from a patient treated with antithyroid drugs. This chain links TRBV7-2 with TRBJ2-4; D is perhaps TRBD1 (6 bases). The source is a female donor with Graves disease. DNA of the CDR3: TGTGCCAGCAGCTCAGGGGTCCAAAACATTCAGTACTTC. Residues: CASSSGVQNIQYF.